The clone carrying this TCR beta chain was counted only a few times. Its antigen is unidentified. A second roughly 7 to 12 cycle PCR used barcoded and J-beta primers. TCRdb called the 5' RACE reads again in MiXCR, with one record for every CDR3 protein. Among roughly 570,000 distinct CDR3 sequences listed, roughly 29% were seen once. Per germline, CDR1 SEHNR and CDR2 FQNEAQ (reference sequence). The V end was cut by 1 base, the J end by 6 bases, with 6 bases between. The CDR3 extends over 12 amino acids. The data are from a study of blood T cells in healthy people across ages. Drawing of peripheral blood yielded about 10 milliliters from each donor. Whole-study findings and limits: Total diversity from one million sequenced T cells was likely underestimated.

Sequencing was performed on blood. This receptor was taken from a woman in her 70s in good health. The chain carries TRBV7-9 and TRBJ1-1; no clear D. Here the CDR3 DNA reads TGTGCCAGCAGCTTAGACCACCCTGAAGCTTTCTTT. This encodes CASSLDHPEAFF. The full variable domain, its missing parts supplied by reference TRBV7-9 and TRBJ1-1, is DTGVSQNPRHKITKRGQNVTFRCDPISEHNRLYWYRQTLGQGPEFLTYFQNEAQLEKSRLLSDRFSAERPKGSFSTLEIQRTEQGDSAMYLCASSLDHPEAFFGQGTRLTVV.